The rows below give T cell receptor beta chains drawn from one sample of a study of cytomegalovirus exposure and HLA in healthy donors. Profiling relied on immunoSEQ multiplex PCR, and the TCRdb table lists in-frame clones only, not all of them. The repertoire holds about 95,000 clones, with roughly 85% as singletons. The specimen sequenced was PBMCs. Receptors originate from a man younger than 35 in good health and CMV-seropositive. Each CDR3 is given with its conserved first and last residue. Each record gives: D gene, V gene, clone size, J gene, CDR3 DNA, CDR3 protein. A D gene is named only where the DNA matches it firmly. Only some rows state a clone size, as once, few, many or a class for expanded clones.

d_gene: .
v_gene: TRBV7-6
abundance: .
j_gene: TRBJ2-7
CDR3nt: TGTGCCAGCAGCGACCCGAGGGTCCTCCACGAGCAGTACTTC
CDR3aa: CASSDPRVLHEQYF

d_gene: .
v_gene: TRBV25-1
abundance: .
j_gene: TRBJ2-1
CDR3nt: TGTGCCAGCAGTGAATGGGACTCCGGGGCATACAATGAGCAGTTCTTC
CDR3aa: CASSEWDSGAYNEQFF

d_gene: TRBD1
v_gene: TRBV25-1
abundance: once
j_gene: TRBJ2-7
CDR3nt: TGTGCCAGCAGCCCCTCTGGCAGGGGGTTCCACGAGCAGTACTTC
CDR3aa: CASSPSGRGFHEQYF

d_gene: TRBD2
v_gene: TRBV29-1
abundance: few
j_gene: TRBJ2-2
CDR3nt: TGCAGCGTTGCAGCCCGACTAGCGGGAGGGCCCGGGGAGCTGTTTTTT
CDR3aa: CSVAARLAGGPGELFF

d_gene: TRBD2
v_gene: TRBV18
abundance: .
j_gene: TRBJ2-1
CDR3nt: TGTGCCAGCTCACCGCCCGGACTAGCGGGAGGGGGTGAGCAGTTCTTC
CDR3aa: CASSPPGLAGGGEQFF

d_gene: TRBD2
v_gene: TRBV6-6
abundance: .
j_gene: TRBJ2-2
CDR3nt: TGTGCCAGCAGTTACTTGGCGGGAGATAACACCGGGGAGCTGTTTTTT
CDR3aa: CASSYLAGDNTGELFF

d_gene: TRBD1
v_gene: TRBV30
abundance: once
j_gene: TRBJ2-7
CDR3nt: TGTGCCTGGAGTCCGTCCCAGGGGGCCTACGAGCAGTACTTC
CDR3aa: CAWSPSQGAYEQYF

d_gene: .
v_gene: TRBV2
abundance: .
j_gene: TRBJ2-1
CDR3nt: TGTGCCAGCAGTGAATCCCTAGCGCCCAATGAGCAGTTCTTC
CDR3aa: CASSESLAPNEQFF

d_gene: .
v_gene: TRBV5-1
abundance: once
j_gene: TRBJ2-5
CDR3nt: TGCGCCAGCAGCGCTGCAGGGGCCAGGGAGACCCAGTACTTC
CDR3aa: CASSAAGARETQYF

d_gene: TRBD1
v_gene: TRBV15
abundance: .
j_gene: TRBJ2-3
CDR3nt: TGTGCCACCAGCCGAGGACAGGGAACAGATACGCAGTATTTT
CDR3aa: CATSRGQGTDTQYF

d_gene: TRBD1
v_gene: TRBV2
abundance: .
j_gene: TRBJ1-5
CDR3nt: TGTGCCAGCAACAGACAGGGGGTCCAGCCCCAGCATTTT
CDR3aa: CASNRQGVQPQHF

d_gene: .
v_gene: TRBV2
abundance: .
j_gene: TRBJ1-2
CDR3nt: TGTGCCACACAGGGATTTAGTTCGGGCTATGGCTACACCTTC
CDR3aa: CATQGFSSGYGYTF

d_gene: .
v_gene: TRBV6-1
abundance: .
j_gene: TRBJ1-2
CDR3nt: TGTGCCAGCAGTGAAGGGTGGGGGAGGGGCTACACCTTC
CDR3aa: CASSEGWGRGYTF

d_gene: TRBD1
v_gene: TRBV6-5
abundance: .
j_gene: TRBJ1-2
CDR3nt: TGTGCCAGCAGTTACTGGCGGGCAGGGGGGAATGGCTACACCTTC
CDR3aa: CASSYWRAGGNGYTF

d_gene: .
v_gene: TRBV27
abundance: .
j_gene: TRBJ2-1
CDR3nt: TGTGCCAGCAGTTTTCTCGATGAGCAGTTCTTC
CDR3aa: CASSFLDEQFF

d_gene: TRBD1
v_gene: TRBV4-1
abundance: few
j_gene: TRBJ1-1
CDR3nt: TGCGCCAGCAGCCTCGGGGACAGGGAAGCTTTCTTT
CDR3aa: CASSLGDREAFF

d_gene: .
v_gene: TRBV5-1
abundance: once
j_gene: TRBJ2-3
CDR3nt: TGCGCCAGCAGCGTGAGCGCCGGGGATACGCAGTATTTT
CDR3aa: CASSVSAGDTQYF

d_gene: TRBD2
v_gene: TRBV5-4
abundance: .
j_gene: TRBJ2-1
CDR3nt: TGTGCCAGCAGCATCTCTAGCGGCTCCTACAATGAGCAGTTCTTC
CDR3aa: CASSISSGSYNEQFF

d_gene: .
v_gene: TRBV5-4
abundance: .
j_gene: TRBJ1-4
CDR3nt: TGTGCCAGCAGCTTGGAAGGGGGAAGGGAAAAACTGTTTTTT
CDR3aa: CASSLEGGREKLFF

d_gene: .
v_gene: TRBV2
abundance: once
j_gene: TRBJ1-5
CDR3nt: TGTGCCAGCAGTGAGGCAGACAATCAGCCCCAGCATTTT
CDR3aa: CASSEADNQPQHF

d_gene: .
v_gene: TRBV12-5
abundance: .
j_gene: TRBJ1-5
CDR3nt: TGTGCTAGTGGTCCGTCAAGTGGCAGGGATCAGCCCCAGCATTTT
CDR3aa: CASGPSSGRDQPQHF

d_gene: .
v_gene: TRBV7-2
abundance: .
j_gene: TRBJ2-6
CDR3nt: TGTGCCAGCAGCCCGGGGACAGGGGCCAACGTCCTGACTTTC
CDR3aa: CASSPGTGANVLTF

d_gene: TRBD1
v_gene: TRBV7-6
abundance: .
j_gene: TRBJ2-3
CDR3nt: TGTGCCAGCAGCTACCGGGACAGGAACACAGATACGCAGTATTTT
CDR3aa: CASSYRDRNTDTQYF

d_gene: .
v_gene: TRBV28
abundance: .
j_gene: TRBJ2-7
CDR3nt: TGTGCCAGCAGTAAGGGGTCGACCTCCCGGGGGGAGCAGTACTTC
CDR3aa: CASSKGSTSRGEQYF

d_gene: .
v_gene: TRBV13
abundance: .
j_gene: TRBJ1-5
CDR3nt: TGTGCCAGCAGCTTAGGACGGTACAATCAGCCCCAGCATTTT
CDR3aa: CASSLGRYNQPQHF

d_gene: .
v_gene: TRBV27
abundance: .
j_gene: TRBJ2-1
CDR3nt: TGTGCCAGCAGTTTATCCGAGGGGGATGAGCAGTTCTTC
CDR3aa: CASSLSEGDEQFF

d_gene: TRBD1
v_gene: TRBV28
abundance: .
j_gene: TRBJ2-5
CDR3nt: TGTGCCACCAGCGAGACAGGGATGTCAGTGGAGACCCAGTACTTC
CDR3aa: CATSETGMSVETQYF

d_gene: TRBD1
v_gene: TRBV5-7
abundance: .
j_gene: TRBJ2-3
CDR3nt: TGTGCCAGCAGCTTGGACCTTGGACAGGGAATTAGAGATACGCAGTATTTT
CDR3aa: CASSLDLGQGIRDTQYF

d_gene: TRBD1
v_gene: TRBV6-1
abundance: .
j_gene: TRBJ1-4
CDR3nt: TGTGCCAGCAGTCCCGGGACAGGGTATGAAAAACTGTTTTTT
CDR3aa: CASSPGTGYEKLFF

d_gene: .
v_gene: TRBV28
abundance: .
j_gene: TRBJ2-7
CDR3nt: TGTGCCAGCAGCCTCGGGACACGCTCCTTCTACGAGCAGTACTTC
CDR3aa: CASSLGTRSFYEQYF

d_gene: TRBD1
v_gene: TRBV11-2
abundance: .
j_gene: TRBJ1-3
CDR3nt: TGTGCCAGCAGCACGGACAGGGGAAACACCATATATTTT
CDR3aa: CASSTDRGNTIYF

d_gene: TRBD1
v_gene: TRBV10-3
abundance: once
j_gene: TRBJ1-4
CDR3nt: TGTGCCATCAGTGAGCGAGGGGGCGCGGATGAAAAACTGTTTTTT
CDR3aa: CAISERGGADEKLFF

d_gene: TRBD1
v_gene: TRBV7-8
abundance: once
j_gene: TRBJ2-7
CDR3nt: TGTGCCAGCAGCGTGGACAGGCGGTTGGGATCGGACTACGAGCAGTACTTC
CDR3aa: CASSVDRRLGSDYEQYF

d_gene: .
v_gene: TRBV27
abundance: .
j_gene: TRBJ1-3
CDR3nt: TGTGCCAGCAGTTTTGGGGGGGCTGGAAACACCATATATTTT
CDR3aa: CASSFGGAGNTIYF

d_gene: TRBD2
v_gene: TRBV2
abundance: once
j_gene: TRBJ2-2
CDR3nt: TGTGCCAGCAGTCGGCTAGCGGGAGCGAGCGGGGAGCTGTTTTTT
CDR3aa: CASSRLAGASGELFF

d_gene: TRBD1
v_gene: TRBV5-1
abundance: .
j_gene: TRBJ2-4
CDR3nt: TGCGCCAGCAGCTTGGCCGGGCAGGGGGCGGACATTCAGTACTTC
CDR3aa: CASSLAGQGADIQYF

d_gene: .
v_gene: TRBV28
abundance: .
j_gene: TRBJ2-2
CDR3nt: TGTGCCAGCAGCGAACCGAGCGGACGGACAGTCAACACCGGGGAGCTGTTTTTT
CDR3aa: CASSEPSGRTVNTGELFF

d_gene: .
v_gene: TRBV18
abundance: .
j_gene: TRBJ2-2
CDR3nt: TGTGCCAGCTCACCACCCTCCAGGTCGAACACCGGGGAGCTGTTTTTT
CDR3aa: CASSPPSRSNTGELFF

d_gene: .
v_gene: TRBV2
abundance: .
j_gene: TRBJ1-1
CDR3nt: TGTGCCAGCAGTGCGGGTCAGATGAACACTGAAGCTTTCTTT
CDR3aa: CASSAGQMNTEAFF

d_gene: .
v_gene: TRBV30
abundance: few
j_gene: TRBJ2-7
CDR3nt: TGTGCCTGGAGTGTACACAGGACCTACGAGCAGTACTTC
CDR3aa: CAWSVHRTYEQYF

d_gene: TRBD1
v_gene: TRBV6-6
abundance: .
j_gene: TRBJ1-5
CDR3nt: TGTGCCAGCAGTTCGGGACAGTTCTATAGCAATCAGCCCCAGCATTTT
CDR3aa: CASSSGQFYSNQPQHF